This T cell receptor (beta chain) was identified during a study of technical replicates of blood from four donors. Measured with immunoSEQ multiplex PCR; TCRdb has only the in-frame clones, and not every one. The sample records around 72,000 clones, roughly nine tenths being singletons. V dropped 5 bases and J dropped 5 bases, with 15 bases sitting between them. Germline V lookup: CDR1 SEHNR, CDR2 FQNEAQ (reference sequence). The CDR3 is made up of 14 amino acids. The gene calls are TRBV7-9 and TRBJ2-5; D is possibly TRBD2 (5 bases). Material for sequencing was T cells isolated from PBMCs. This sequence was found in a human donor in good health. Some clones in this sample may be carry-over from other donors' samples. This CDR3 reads CASSRGLTGETQYF. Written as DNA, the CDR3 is TGTGCCAGCAGCCGGGGTTTAACTGGTGAGACCCAGTACTTC. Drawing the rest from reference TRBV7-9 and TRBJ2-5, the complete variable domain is DTGVSQNPRHKITKRGQNVTFRCDPISEHNRLYWYRQTLGQGPEFLTYFQNEAQLEKSRLLSDRFSAERPKGSFSTLEIQRTEQGDSAMYLCASSRGLTGETQYFGPGTRLLVL.